This T cell receptor (beta chain) was captured by sequencing in a study of T cells in localized non-small cell lung cancer. The CDR3 sequence is 16 residues long. CDR1 is MNHEY and CDR2 is SVGAGI in the germline V gene. The germline V and J ends were trimmed by 1 base and 4 bases, with 16 bases remaining between them. The table came from immunoSEQ multiplex PCR; TCRdb's copy has only in-frame clones and leaves some out. The sample holds more than 45,000 clones, just over 85% seen once. The chain is built from TRBV6-5 and TRBJ1-1, with D unclear. This specimen was peripheral blood, taken before any cancer treatment. This sequence originates from a male donor aged 60 or over with stage III squamous cell lung carcinoma. The CDR3 loop is CASSYFTVGGSTEAFF. The CDR3 region has the DNA TGTGCCAGCAGTTACTTCACGGTCGGAGGGAGCACTGAAGCTTTCTTT.